A single sample is the source of the 16 T cell receptor beta chains below, sequenced in a study of PD-1 blockade in classical Hodgkin lymphoma. Time point given: cycle 4 day 1 (C4D1), after more than 5 weeks of nivolumab. Each and every patient relapsed after autologous stem cell transplantation, and patients got differing brentuximab vedotin exposure. Measured with immunoSEQ multiplex PCR; TCRdb has only the in-frame clones, and not every one. In the table there are about 93,000 clones, around 80% of which are singletons. The sample was peripheral blood mononuclear cells (PBMCs), taken before the fourth cycle of nivolumab. The receptors were gathered from a human donor with classical Hodgkin lymphoma.

The chain recombines TRBV11-3 with TRBJ1-3; no reliable D call. The V gene's germline CDR1 is SGHNT and CDR2 YENEEA. The CDR3 spans 14 residues. V gave up 1 base and J gave up 5 bases, with 9 bases separating them. The CDR3 region has the DNA TGTGCCAGCAGCTTAGGGGATTCGCGAAACACCATATATTTT. Its protein product is CASSLGDSRNTIYF.

This chain links TRBV7-2 with TRBJ2-1, with 8 nucleotides matching TRBD2. CDR3 length: 18 amino acids. Losses at the gene ends were 5 bases for V and 4 bases for J; bases not matched to a gene: 16. CDR1 is SGHTA and CDR2 is FQGNSA in the germline V gene. The CDR3 coding sequence is TGTGCCAGCAGCCCCAAGAGGGGCGCGGGGGGTATATACAATGAGCAGTTCTTC. Its protein is CASSPKRGAGGIYNEQFF.

This clone was seen only once. The V and J genes are TRBV29-1 and TRBJ1-5; D not resolved. CDR3 length: 13 amino acids. CDR1 and CDR2 from the germline V gene are SQVTM and ANQGSEA. V lost 1 base, J lost 0 bases, and 4 bases lay in between. In DNA form, the CDR3 reads TGCAGCGTTGAAGCGGGTAGCAATCAGCCCCAGCATTTT. This sequence encodes CSVEAGSNQPQHF.

This clone was picked up one time. This chain connects TRBV9 to TRBJ2-7; 13 nucleotides align to TRBD2. V trimming: 3 bases; J trimming: 4 bases; junction bases outside the gene matches: 10. CDR1 is SGDLS and CDR2 is YYNGEE in the germline V gene. The CDR3 runs 17 residues. CDR3 region: CASSAGGLAGIIYEQYF. CDR3 nucleotides: TGTGCCAGCAGCGCCGGGGGACTAGCGGGAATAATTTACGAGCAGTACTTC.

This clone showed up just a few times. This chain connects TRBV6-1 to TRBJ2-7, with a tentative D call TRBD2 (5 bases). Deletions cut 3 bases from V and 3 bases from J, with 6 bases between. The CDR3 length is 12 residues. Germline V lookup: CDR1 MNHNS, CDR2 SASEGT. CDR3 protein: CASSDRGYEQYF. In DNA, the CDR3 is TGTGCCAGCAGTGACCGGGGCTACGAGCAGTACTTC.

This sequence joins TRBV30 and TRBJ2-2; 9 positions match TRBD1. Unmatched junction bases numbered 5, after V lost 7 bases and J lost 8 bases. The CDR3 totals 12 residues. From germline, CDR1 is GTSNPN and CDR2 SVGIG (reference sequence). CDR3 sequence (DNA): TGTGCCTTCGGACAGGGGAGAGGGGAGCTGTTTTTT. The encoded protein is CAFGQGRGELFF.

The chain employs TRBV9 and TRBJ1-2, with D possibly being TRBD1 (6 bases). CDR1 is SGDLS, CDR2 YYNGEE, per germline. Deletions cut 0 bases from V and 2 bases from J, with 11 bases between. The CDR3 runs 15 residues. The chain's CDR3 is CASSVEQGLNYGYTF. CDR3 nucleotides: TGTGCCAGCAGCGTAGAACAGGGACTCAACTATGGCTACACCTTC.

This chain links TRBV6-5 with TRBJ1-2; D may be TRBD1 (5 bases). The germline V gene has CDR1 MNHEY and CDR2 SVGAGI. Trimming shortened V by 4 bases and J by 8 bases, and 11 bases separated the two germline ends. CDR3 length: 12 residues. CDR3 residues: CASSLQGYGYTF. CDR3 nucleotide sequence: TGTGCCAGCAGTTTGCAGGGTTACGGCTACACCTTC.

The genes are TRBV5-4 and TRBJ1-1, with a weak D call TRBD1 (5 bases). With 3 bases removed from V and 6 bases from J, the gap between germline ends came to 12 bases. CDR3 size: 13 residues. The germline V gene encodes CDR1 SGHNT and CDR2 YYREEE (reference sequence). CDR3 bases: TGTGCCAGCAGCTATGGACAAATTTCTGAAGCTTTCTTT. It yields the protein CASSYGQISEAFF.

This clone was picked up one time. A read error may account for a junction end that differs from germline. This chain uses TRBV28 with TRBJ2-7; no firm D call. The germline CDR1 and CDR2 sequences are MDHEN and SYDVKM. The CDR3 spans 13 residues. CDR3 residues: CASSFLGSSFWDF. Here the CDR3 DNA reads TGTGCCAGCAGTTTTCTTGGCAGTTCGTTTTGGGACTTC.

The rearrangement uses TRBV7-3 and TRBJ2-6; D gene unclear. Trimming cost V 2 bases and J 0 bases, with 5 bases left between them. The CDR3 totals 15 residues. Germline V lookup: CDR1 SGHTA, CDR2 FQGTGA. CDR3 protein: CASSLLGSGANVLTF. The CDR3, as DNA: TGTGCCAGCAGCTTATTGGGCTCTGGGGCCAACGTCCTGACTTTC.

This clone was seen a single time. This sequence joins TRBV2 and TRBJ2-3, with no clear D. Germline assignment: CDR1 SNHLY and CDR2 FYNNEI. V was shortened by 6 bases and J by 2 bases, with 6 bases between the two germline ends. The CDR3 contains 12 residues. The CDR3 protein is CASRPSTDTQYF. As DNA, the CDR3 is TGTGCCAGCAGACCCTCCACAGATACGCAGTATTTT. The full variable domain, in which reference TRBV2 and TRBJ2-3 provide the parts outside the CDR3, is EPEVTQTPSHQVTQMGQEVILRCVPISNHLYFYWYRQILGQKVEFLVSFYNNEISEKSEIFDDQFSVERPDGSNFTLKIRSTKLEDSAMYFCASRPSTDTQYFGPGTRLTVL.

V gene TRBV2 combines with J gene TRBJ1-1, with D hard to call. This CDR3 contains 14 residues. V dropped 7 bases and J dropped 2 bases, with 14 bases sitting between them. The germline CDR1 and CDR2 sequences are SNHLY and FYNNEI. As DNA, the CDR3 is TGTGCCAGCACCCTAGGACTCGCCAACACTGAAGCTTTCTTT. Its translation: CASTLGLANTEAFF.

The chain carries TRBV4-2 and TRBJ1-1; D is possibly TRBD1 (6 bases). CDR3 length equals 16 residues. V was shortened by 0 bases and J by 0 bases, with 11 bases between the two germline ends. The germline gives CDR1 LGHNA, CDR2 YNFKEQ. CDR3 sequence (DNA): TGTGCCAGCAGCCAAGATCAGGGGTTTTTGAACACTGAAGCTTTCTTT. Amino acid sequence: CASSQDQGFLNTEAFF.

J is TRBJ2-3 and V is TRBV5-1; TRBD2 might be the D (5 bases). Germline lookup yields CDR1 SGHRS and CDR2 YFSETQ. CDR3 length equals 14 residues. The V gene lost 1 base and the J gene lost 2 bases, with 8 bases spanning the gap. The CDR3 DNA sequence: TGCGCCAGCAGCTTGTCGGGGATCACAGATACGCAGTATTTT. Protein sequence: CASSLSGITDTQYF.

This sequence joins TRBV10-3 and TRBJ2-1; 11 nucleotides agree with TRBD2. Germline CDR1 reads ENHRY; CDR2 reads SYGVKD. V lost 0 bases, J lost 10 bases, and 5 bases stayed unmatched. This CDR3 has 15 residues. CDR3 nucleotide sequence: TGTGCCATCAGTGAGTCGACTAGCGGGACGGGGGAGCAGTTCTTC. Amino acid sequence: CAISESTSGTGEQFF.